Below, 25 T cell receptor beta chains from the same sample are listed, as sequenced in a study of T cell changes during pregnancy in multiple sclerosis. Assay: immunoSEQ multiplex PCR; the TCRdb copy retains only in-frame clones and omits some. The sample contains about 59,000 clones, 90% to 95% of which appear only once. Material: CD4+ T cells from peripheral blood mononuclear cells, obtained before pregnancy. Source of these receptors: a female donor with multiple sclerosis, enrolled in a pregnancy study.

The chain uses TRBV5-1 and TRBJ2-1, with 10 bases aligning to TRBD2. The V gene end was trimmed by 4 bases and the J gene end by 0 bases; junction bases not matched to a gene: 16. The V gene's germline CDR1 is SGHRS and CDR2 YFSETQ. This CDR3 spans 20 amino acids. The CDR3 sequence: CASSRMPATSGESSYNEQFF. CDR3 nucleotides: TGCGCCAGCAGCCGCATGCCGGCAACTAGCGGGGAGAGCTCCTACAATGAGCAGTTCTTC.

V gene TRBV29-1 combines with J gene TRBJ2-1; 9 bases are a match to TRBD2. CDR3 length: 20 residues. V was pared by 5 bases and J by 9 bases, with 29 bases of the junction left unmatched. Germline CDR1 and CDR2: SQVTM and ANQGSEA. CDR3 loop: CSVTVRARTPRGREQGEQFF. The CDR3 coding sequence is TGCAGCGTTACTGTCAGGGCGCGCACCCCACGCGGGAGGGAACAAGGTGAGCAGTTCTTC.

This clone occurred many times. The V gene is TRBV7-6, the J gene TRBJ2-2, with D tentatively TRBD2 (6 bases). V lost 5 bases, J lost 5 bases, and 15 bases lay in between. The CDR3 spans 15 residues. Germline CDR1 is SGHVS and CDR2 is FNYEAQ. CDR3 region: CASSLVVGGTGELFF. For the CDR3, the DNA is TGTGCCAGCAGCCTAGTGGTCGGGGGAACCGGGGAGCTGTTTTTT.

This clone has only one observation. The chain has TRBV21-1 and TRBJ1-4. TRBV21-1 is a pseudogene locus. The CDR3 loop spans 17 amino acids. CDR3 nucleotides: TGTGCCAGCAGCAACAAAGAGAGTGGGGAGACTAATGAAAAACTGTTTTTT. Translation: CASSNKESGETNEKLFF.

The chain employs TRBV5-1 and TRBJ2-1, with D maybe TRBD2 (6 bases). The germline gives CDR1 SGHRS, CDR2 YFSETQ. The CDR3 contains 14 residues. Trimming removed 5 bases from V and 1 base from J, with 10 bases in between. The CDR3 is CASSSSVSYNEQFF. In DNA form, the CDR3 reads TGCGCCAGCAGTTCTAGCGTATCCTACAATGAGCAGTTCTTC.

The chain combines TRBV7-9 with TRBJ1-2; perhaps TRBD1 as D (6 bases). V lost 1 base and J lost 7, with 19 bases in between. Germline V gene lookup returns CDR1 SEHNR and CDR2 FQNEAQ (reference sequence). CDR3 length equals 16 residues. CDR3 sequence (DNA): TGTGCCAGCAGCTTAGAGGGATCTCAGGGGCGGGCTGGCTACACCTTC. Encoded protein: CASSLEGSQGRAGYTF.

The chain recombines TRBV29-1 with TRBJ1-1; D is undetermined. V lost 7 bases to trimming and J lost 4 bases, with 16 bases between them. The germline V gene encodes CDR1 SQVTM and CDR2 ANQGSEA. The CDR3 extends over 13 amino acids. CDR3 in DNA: TGCAGCGGTCAGTTGTTCAGAGGCACTGAAGCTTTCTTT. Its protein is CSGQLFRGTEAFF.

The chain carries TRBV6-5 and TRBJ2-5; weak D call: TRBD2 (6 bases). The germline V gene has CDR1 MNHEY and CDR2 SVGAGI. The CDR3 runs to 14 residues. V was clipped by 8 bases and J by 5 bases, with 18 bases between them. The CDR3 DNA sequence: TGTGCCAGCGGGAGGACCCGGGTCGGTGAGACCCAGTACTTC. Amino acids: CASGRTRVGETQYF.

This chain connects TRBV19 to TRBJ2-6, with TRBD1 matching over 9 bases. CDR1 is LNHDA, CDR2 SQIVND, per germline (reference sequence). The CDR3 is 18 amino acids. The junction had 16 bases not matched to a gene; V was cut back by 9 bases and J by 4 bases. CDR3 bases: TGTGCCAGCATCCCCCCCGGGACAGGGCCAACAGGGGCCAACGTCCTGACTTTC. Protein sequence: CASIPPGTGPTGANVLTF.

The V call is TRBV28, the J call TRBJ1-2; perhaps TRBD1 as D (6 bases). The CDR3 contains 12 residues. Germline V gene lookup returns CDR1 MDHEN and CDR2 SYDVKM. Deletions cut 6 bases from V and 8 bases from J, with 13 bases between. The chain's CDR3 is CASSTGNVGYTF. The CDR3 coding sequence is TGTGCCAGCAGCACAGGGAACGTGGGCTACACCTTC.

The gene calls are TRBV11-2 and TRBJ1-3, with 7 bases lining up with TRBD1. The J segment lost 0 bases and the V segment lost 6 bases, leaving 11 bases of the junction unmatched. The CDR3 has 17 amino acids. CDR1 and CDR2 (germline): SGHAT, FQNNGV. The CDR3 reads CASRTTGDMSSGNTIYF. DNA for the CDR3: TGTGCCAGCAGGACAACAGGGGATATGAGCTCTGGAAACACCATATATTTT.

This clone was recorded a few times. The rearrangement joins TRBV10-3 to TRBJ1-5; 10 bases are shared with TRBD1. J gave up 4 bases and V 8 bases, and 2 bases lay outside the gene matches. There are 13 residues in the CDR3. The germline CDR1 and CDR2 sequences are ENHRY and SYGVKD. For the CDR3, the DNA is TGTGCCATCCGACAGGGGGCGAATCAGCCCCAGCATTTT. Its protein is CAIRQGANQPQHF.

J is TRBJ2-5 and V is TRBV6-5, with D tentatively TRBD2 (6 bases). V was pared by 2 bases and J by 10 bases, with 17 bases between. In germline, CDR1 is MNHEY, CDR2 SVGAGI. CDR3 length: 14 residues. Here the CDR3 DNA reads TGTGCCAGCAGTTACGAGTGGGGCGGAGGGGACCAGTACTTC. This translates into CASSYEWGGGDQYF.

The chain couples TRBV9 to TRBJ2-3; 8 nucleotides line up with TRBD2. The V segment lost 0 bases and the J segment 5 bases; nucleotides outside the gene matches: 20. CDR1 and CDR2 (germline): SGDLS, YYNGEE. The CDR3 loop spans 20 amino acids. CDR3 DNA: TGTGCCAGCAGCGTAGGTTTAGCGGGATTGGCGCGCCGAGAGAGAGATACGCAGTATTTT. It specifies CASSVGLAGLARRERDTQYF.

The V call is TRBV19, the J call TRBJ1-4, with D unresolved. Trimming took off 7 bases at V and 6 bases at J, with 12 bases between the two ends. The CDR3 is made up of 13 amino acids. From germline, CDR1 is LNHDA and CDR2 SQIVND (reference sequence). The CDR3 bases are TGTGCCAGTAAAGTCAGGTCCGATGAAAAACTGTTTTTT. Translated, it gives CASKVRSDEKLFF.

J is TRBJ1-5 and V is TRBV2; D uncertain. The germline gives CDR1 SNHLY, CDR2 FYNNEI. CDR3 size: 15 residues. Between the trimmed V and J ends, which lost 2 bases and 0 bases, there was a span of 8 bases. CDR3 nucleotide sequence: TGTGCCAGCAGTGAATCTTCGGGTAGCAATCAGCCCCAGCATTTT. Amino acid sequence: CASSESSGSNQPQHF.

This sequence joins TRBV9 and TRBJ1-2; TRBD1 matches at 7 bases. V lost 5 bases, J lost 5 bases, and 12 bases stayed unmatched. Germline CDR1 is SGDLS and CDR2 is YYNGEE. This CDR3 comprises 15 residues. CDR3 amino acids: CASSGQVGPQYGYTF. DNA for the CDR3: TGTGCCAGCAGTGGACAGGTCGGACCTCAATATGGCTACACCTTC.

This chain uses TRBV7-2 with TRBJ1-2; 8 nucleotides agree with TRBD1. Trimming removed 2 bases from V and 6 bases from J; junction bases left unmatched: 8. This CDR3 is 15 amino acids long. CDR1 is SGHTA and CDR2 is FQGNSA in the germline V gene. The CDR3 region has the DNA TGTGCCAGCAGCTTATCCAGGGGGCGTGTTGATGGCTACACCTTC. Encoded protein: CASSLSRGRVDGYTF.

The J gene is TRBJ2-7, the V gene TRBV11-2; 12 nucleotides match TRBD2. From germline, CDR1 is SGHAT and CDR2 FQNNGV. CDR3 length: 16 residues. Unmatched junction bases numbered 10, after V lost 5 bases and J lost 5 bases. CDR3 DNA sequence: TGTGCCAGCAGCGTCCCGGGACTAGCGGGTGCACACGAGCAGTACTTC. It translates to CASSVPGLAGAHEQYF.

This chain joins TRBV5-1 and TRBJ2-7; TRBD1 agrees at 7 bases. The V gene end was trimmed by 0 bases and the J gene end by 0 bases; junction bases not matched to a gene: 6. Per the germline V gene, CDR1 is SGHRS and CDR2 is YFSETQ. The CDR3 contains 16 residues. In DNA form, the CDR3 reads TGCGCCAGCAGCTTGGGGGGGACAGACTTCTCCTACGAGCAGTACTTC. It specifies CASSLGGTDFSYEQYF.

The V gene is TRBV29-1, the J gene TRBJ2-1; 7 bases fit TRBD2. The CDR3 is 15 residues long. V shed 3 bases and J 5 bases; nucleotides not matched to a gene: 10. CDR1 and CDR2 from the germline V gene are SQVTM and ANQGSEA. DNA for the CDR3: TGCAGCGTTGACCCAGCGGGAAAACGGAACAATGAGCAGTTCTTC. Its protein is CSVDPAGKRNNEQFF.

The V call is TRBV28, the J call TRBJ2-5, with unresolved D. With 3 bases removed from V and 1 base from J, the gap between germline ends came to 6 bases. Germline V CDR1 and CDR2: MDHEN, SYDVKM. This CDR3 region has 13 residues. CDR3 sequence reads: CASSLQVQETQYF. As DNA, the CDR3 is TGTGCCAGCAGTTTGCAGGTCCAAGAGACCCAGTACTTC.

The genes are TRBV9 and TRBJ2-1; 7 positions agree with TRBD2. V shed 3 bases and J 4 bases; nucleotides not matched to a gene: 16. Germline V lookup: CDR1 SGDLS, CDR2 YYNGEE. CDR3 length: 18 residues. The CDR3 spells CASSGQPLGGVNYNEQFF. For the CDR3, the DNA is TGTGCCAGCAGCGGGCAGCCGCTGGGAGGGGTAAATTACAATGAGCAGTTCTTC.

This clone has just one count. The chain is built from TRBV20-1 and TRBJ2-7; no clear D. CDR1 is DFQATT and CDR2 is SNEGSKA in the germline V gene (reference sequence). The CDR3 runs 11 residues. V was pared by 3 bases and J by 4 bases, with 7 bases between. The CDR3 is CSASSQYEQYF. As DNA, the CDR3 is TGCAGTGCTAGCTCGCAGTACGAGCAGTACTTC.

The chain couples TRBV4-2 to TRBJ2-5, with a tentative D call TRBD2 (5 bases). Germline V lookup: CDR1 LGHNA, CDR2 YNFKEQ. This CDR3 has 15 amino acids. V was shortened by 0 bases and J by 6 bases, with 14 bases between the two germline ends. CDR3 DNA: TGTGCCAGCAGCCAAGATAGTGGGAGAATAAAGACCCAGTACTTC. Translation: CASSQDSGRIKTQYF.